This TCR beta chain originates from a study of immune characterization of retroperitoneal liposarcoma. CDR1 is MNHNS and CDR2 is SASEGT in the germline V gene. V lost 4 bases to trimming and J lost 1 base; unmatched junction nucleotides: 6. The CDR3 is 16 residues long. MiXCR, run by TCRdb on the PCR reads, gives a single entry per CDR3 protein. The sample yields several thousand distinct CDR3 sequences, about 29% seen once. What was sequenced was tumor tissue. This clonotype was obtained from a female donor with retroperitoneal liposarcoma. The chain uses TRBV6-1 and TRBJ2-3, with 9 bases aligning to TRBD1. The CDR3 nucleotides read TGTGCCAGCAGTGTCTCGACAGGGGGACGCACAGATACGCAGTATTTT. This sequence encodes CASSVSTGGRTDTQYF.